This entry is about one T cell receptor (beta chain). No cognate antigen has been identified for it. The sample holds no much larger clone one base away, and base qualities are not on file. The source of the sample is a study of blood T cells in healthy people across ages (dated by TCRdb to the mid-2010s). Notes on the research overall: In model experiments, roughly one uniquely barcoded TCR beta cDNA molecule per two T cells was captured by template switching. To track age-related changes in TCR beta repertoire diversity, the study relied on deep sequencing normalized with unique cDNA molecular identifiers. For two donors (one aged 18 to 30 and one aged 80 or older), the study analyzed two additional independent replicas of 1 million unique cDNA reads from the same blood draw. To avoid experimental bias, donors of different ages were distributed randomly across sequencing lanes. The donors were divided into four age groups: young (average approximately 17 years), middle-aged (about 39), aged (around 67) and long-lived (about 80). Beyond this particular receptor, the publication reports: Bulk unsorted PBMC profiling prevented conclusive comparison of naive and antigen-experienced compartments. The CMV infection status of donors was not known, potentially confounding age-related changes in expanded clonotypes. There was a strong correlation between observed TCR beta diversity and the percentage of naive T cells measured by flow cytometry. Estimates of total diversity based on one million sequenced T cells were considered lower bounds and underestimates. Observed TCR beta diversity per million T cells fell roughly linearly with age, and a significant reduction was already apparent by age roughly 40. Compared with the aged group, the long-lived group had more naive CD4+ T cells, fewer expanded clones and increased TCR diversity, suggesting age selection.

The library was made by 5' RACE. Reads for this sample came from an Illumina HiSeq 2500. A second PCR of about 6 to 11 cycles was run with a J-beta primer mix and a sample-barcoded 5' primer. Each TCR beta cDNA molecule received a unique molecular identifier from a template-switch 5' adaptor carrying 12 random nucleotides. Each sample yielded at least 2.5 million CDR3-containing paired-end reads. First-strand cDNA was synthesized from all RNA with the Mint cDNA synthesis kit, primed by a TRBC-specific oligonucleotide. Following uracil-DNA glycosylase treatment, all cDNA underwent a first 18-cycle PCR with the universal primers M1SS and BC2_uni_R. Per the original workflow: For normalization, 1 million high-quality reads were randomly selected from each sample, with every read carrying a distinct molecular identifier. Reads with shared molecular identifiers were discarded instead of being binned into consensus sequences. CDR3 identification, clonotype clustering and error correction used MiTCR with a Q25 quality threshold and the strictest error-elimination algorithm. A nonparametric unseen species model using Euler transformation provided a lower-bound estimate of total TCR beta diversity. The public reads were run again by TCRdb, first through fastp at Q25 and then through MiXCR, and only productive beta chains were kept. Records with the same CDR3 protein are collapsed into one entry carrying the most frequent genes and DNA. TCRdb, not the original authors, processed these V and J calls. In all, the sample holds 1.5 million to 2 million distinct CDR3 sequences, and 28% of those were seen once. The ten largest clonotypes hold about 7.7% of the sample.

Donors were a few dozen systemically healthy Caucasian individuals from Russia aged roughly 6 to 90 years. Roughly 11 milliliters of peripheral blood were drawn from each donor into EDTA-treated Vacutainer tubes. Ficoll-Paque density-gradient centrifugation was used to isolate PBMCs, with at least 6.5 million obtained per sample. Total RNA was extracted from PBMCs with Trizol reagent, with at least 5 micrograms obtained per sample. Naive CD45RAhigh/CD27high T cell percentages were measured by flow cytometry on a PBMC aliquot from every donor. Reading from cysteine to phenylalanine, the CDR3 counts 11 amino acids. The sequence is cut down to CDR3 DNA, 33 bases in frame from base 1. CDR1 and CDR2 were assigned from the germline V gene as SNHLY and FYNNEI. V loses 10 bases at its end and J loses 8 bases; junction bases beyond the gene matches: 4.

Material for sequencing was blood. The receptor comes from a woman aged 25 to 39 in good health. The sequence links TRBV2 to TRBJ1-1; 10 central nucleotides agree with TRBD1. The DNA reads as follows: TGTGCCACCGACAGGGGGCGAGAAGCTTTCTTT. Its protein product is CATDRGREAFF.